This T cell receptor beta chain was observed in a study of T cell responses to AZD1222 COVID-19 vaccine. Regarding the study as a whole: Two AZD1222 doses significantly raised spike-specific TCR breadth and depth over controls.

Trimming pared 2 bases from V and 5 bases from J, leaving 16 bases between. Germline loops: CDR1 SGHKS, CDR2 YYEKEE (reference sequence). CDR3 length: 15 residues. This clone was picked up one time. Its antigen is currently unknown. Data came from immunoSEQ multiplex PCR; TCRdb stores just in-frame clones and leaves some out. The table lists roughly 120,000 clones, around 85% of them singletons. The sequences come from peripheral blood, collected 28 days after the second AZD1222 dose. The V gene is TRBV5-5, the J gene TRBJ2-5; no definite D call. The receptor was isolated from an adult who received the AZD1222 COVID-19 vaccine. This CDR3 is CASSFTLSYEETQYF. The CDR3 nucleotides read TGTGCCAGCAGCTTCACACTATCATACGAGGAGACCCAGTACTTC.